Here is one TCR beta chain with its context. CDR3 length: 13 residues. Germline CDR1 reads SGHVS; CDR2 reads FNYEAQ. V was trimmed by 5 bases and J by 7 bases, leaving 12 bases between them. These data belong to a study of blood T cell repertoires in COVID-19. Sequencing was performed with immunoSEQ multiplex PCR; in TCRdb, only in-frame clones are kept and a portion is missing. Of over 150,000 clones in the sample, over 80% were seen once. Sequenced: peripheral blood. The receptor comes from a woman in her sixties who had recovered from COVID-19. The chain joins TRBV7-6 to TRBJ2-1; D perhaps matches TRBD2 (6 bases). CDR3 in DNA: TGTGCCAGCAGCCCCTCCCGGGGGAATGAGCAGTTCTTC. Translated, it gives CASSPSRGNEQFF.